The clone carrying this TCR beta chain came up many times. Individual cDNA molecules each received unique molecular identifiers attached to them. TCRdb ran MiXCR on the 5' RACE reads and lists one entry per CDR3 protein. This table has 50,000 to 70,000 distinct CDR3 sequences, 5% to 6.5% appearing once. This sample was included in a study of early T cells in non-severe SARS-CoV-2 infection. Overall study context: Investigators sequenced bulk RNA drawn from unsorted whole blood, and chains remained unpaired.

The CDR3 has 15 residues. Trimming shortened V by 2 bases and J by 0 bases, and 11 bases separated the two germline ends. The germline CDR1 and CDR2 sequences are GTSNPN and SVGIG (reference sequence). The receptor's source is an adult who was a healthcare worker with PCR-confirmed SARS-CoV-2 infection or an uninfected control (not recorded which). The chain has TRBV30 and TRBJ1-5; D gene ambiguous. The specimen was whole blood, collected at baseline. DNA for the CDR3: TGTGCCTGGAGTTCCCTCGGGATTAGCAATCAGCCCCAGCATTTT. Protein sequence: CAWSSLGISNQPQHF.